This T cell receptor (beta chain) derives from a study of T cells in Graves' hyperthyroidism and ophthalmopathy. To note about this clonotype: What it binds is not known.

Authors of the study amplified TCR beta CDR3 regions from RNA transcripts. In the first-round RT-PCR of the TCR CDR3, the HTBI primer set was used. MiXCR, applied by TCRdb to the multiplex PCR reads, yields one record per CDR3 protein. The sample holds some 400,000 distinct CDR3 sequences, roughly 19% seen once. Study-wide points: Stable hyperthyroidism and ophthalmopathy were separated using 13 V-J signatures. In blood, most of the thyroid clonotypes expanded above 0.001 were also present.

Those patients with uncontrolled infection, other autoimmune disease, pregnancy or lactation were excluded. Clinical symptoms, serum thyroxine, TRAb, thyroid ultrasound and orbital computed tomography established diagnosis. This CDR3 has 18 residues. V shed 5 bases, J shed 1 base, and the junction held 16 bases outside the gene matches. Germline loops: CDR1 SGHTA, CDR2 FQGTGA. This chain links TRBV7-3 with TRBJ2-7, with 8 bases matching TRBD1. The sequencing input was blood. This TCR was sampled from a woman between 18 and 30 years old with Graves' hyperthyroidism. The DNA for the CDR3 is TGTGCCAGCAGCCCCGTCCGCAGGGGGCGAGGATTGTCCTACGAGCAGTACTTC. This sequence encodes CASSPVRRGRGLSYEQYF.